Presented here are 18 T cell receptor beta chains from one specimen sequenced in a study of PD-1 blockade in classical Hodgkin lymphoma. All patients relapsed after autologous stem cell transplantation, and brentuximab vedotin exposure varied. Profiled with immunoSEQ multiplex PCR; TCRdb holds only in-frame clones, not every one. The sample shows about 62,000 clones, about nine tenths of them seen only once. The source material was peripheral blood mononuclear cells (PBMCs), sampled at baseline. The receptors here all came from a human donor with classical Hodgkin lymphoma.

The V gene is TRBV19, the J gene TRBJ2-2; tentative D call: TRBD2 (5 bases). V was pared by 5 bases and J by 2 bases, with 12 bases between. This CDR3 is built from 15 residues. CDR1 is LNHDA, CDR2 SQIVND, per germline (reference sequence). Here the CDR3 DNA reads TGTGCCAGTAGTCGCGGGCAGGTCAACACCGGGGAGCTGTTTTTT. This codes for CASSRGQVNTGELFF.

V and J are TRBV7-9 and TRBJ1-2, with D possibly TRBD1 on 6 matching bases. V lost 0 bases, J lost 4 bases, and 12 bases lay in between. Looked up from germline, CDR1 is SEHNR and CDR2 is FQNEAQ (reference sequence). This CDR3 spans 15 amino acids. CDR3 DNA: TGTGCCAGCAGCTTAGCAGGGGGTGGATCCTATGGCTACACCTTC. This sequence encodes CASSLAGGGSYGYTF.

The chain recombines TRBV11-2 with TRBJ1-3, with a weak D call TRBD1 (6 bases). V was clipped by 2 bases and J by 4 bases, with 9 bases between them. This CDR3 comprises 14 residues. CDR1 is SGHAT and CDR2 is FQNNGV in the germline V gene. The CDR3, as DNA: TGTGCCAGCAGCTTAACAGGGACCGGAAACACCATATATTTT. Protein: CASSLTGTGNTIYF.

The V call is TRBV25-1, the J call TRBJ2-5, with D tentatively TRBD1 or TRBD2 (5 bases each). This CDR3 is 15 amino acids long. Germline-derived CDR1 and CDR2 are MGHDK and SYGVNS. The ends were cut back, 2 bases at V and 4 bases at J, with 14 bases in the middle. This CDR3 reads CASSEGFRGLETQYF. CDR3 DNA: TGTGCCAGCAGTGAAGGGTTCCGGGGCTTAGAGACCCAGTACTTC.

J is TRBJ1-1 and V is TRBV29-1; D is unclear. CDR3 length: 11 amino acids. V lost 3 bases, J lost 0 bases, and 2 bases lay in between. The germline V gene encodes CDR1 SQVTM and CDR2 ANQGSEA. CDR3 DNA sequence: TGCAGCGTTGAGATGAACACTGAAGCTTTCTTT. The encoded protein is CSVEMNTEAFF.

The rearrangement joins TRBV7-2 to TRBJ2-7, with 10 bases fitting TRBD2. The germline V gene has CDR1 SGHTA and CDR2 FQGNSA. V gave up 5 bases and J gave up 1 base; unmatched junction bases: 14. The CDR3 is 18 amino acids. The DNA for the CDR3 is TGTGCCAGCAGCGTGCGGGTACACGGACTAGCGGCGTCCTACGAGCAGTACTTC. Its protein product is CASSVRVHGLAASYEQYF. The complete variable domain, with remaining parts taken from reference TRBV7-2 and TRBJ2-7, reads GAGVSQSPSNKVTEKGKDVELRCDPISGHTALYWYRQSLGQGLEFLIYFQGNSAPDKSGLPSDRFSAERTGGSVSTLTIQRTQQEDSAVYLCASSVRVHGLAASYEQYFGPGTRLTVT.

This chain joins TRBV10-3 and TRBJ2-7; D might be TRBD1 (5 bases). Looked up from germline, CDR1 is ENHRY and CDR2 is SYGVKD. The CDR3 runs 15 residues. Trimming pared 2 bases from V and 2 bases from J, leaving 13 bases between. The CDR3, as DNA: TGTGCCATCAGTGAGAATAGGGGCCCCCCCTACGAGCAGTACTTC. The encoded protein is CAISENRGPPYEQYF.

This clone was detected a few times. V and J are TRBV10-3 and TRBJ1-2; D unclear. Per germline, CDR1 ENHRY and CDR2 SYGVKD. This CDR3 has 15 amino acids. Trimming took off 3 bases at V and 5 bases at J, with 16 bases between the two ends. CDR3 loop: CAISDFAGVGYGYTF. The CDR3, as DNA: TGTGCCATCAGTGACTTCGCCGGCGTAGGATATGGCTACACCTTC.

J is TRBJ2-5 and V is TRBV7-3; 10 bases agree with TRBD1. Germline V gives CDR1 SGHTA, CDR2 FQGTGA. The length of the CDR3 is 17 residues. V gave up 3 bases and J gave up 5 bases; unmatched junction bases: 12. This CDR3 is CASSLGQGSGAGETQYF. In DNA form, the CDR3 reads TGTGCCAGCAGCTTGGGACAGGGGTCAGGAGCAGGGGAGACCCAGTACTTC.

The rearrangement uses TRBV7-2 and TRBJ2-2, with TRBD2 matching over 16 bases. Germline V lookup: CDR1 SGHTA, CDR2 FQGNSA. There are 18 residues in the CDR3. V lost 7 bases, J lost 2 bases, and 7 bases stayed unmatched. Here the CDR3 reads CASNPGLAGGLNTGELFF. The CDR3 DNA is TGTGCCAGCAACCCGGGACTAGCGGGGGGGCTTAACACCGGGGAGCTGTTTTTT.

The chain employs TRBV29-1 and TRBJ2-1, with D possibly TRBD2 on 6 matching bases. The CDR3 spans 14 residues. V was trimmed by 0 bases and J by 13 bases, leaving 19 bases between them. The germline V gene has CDR1 SQVTM and CDR2 ANQGSEA. The CDR3 DNA is TGCAGCGTTGAAGATCCCGCCCAGGCGGGGCTTCAGTTCTTC. As protein: CSVEDPAQAGLQFF.

The J gene is TRBJ2-7, the V gene TRBV28, with 7 bases that match TRBD1. This CDR3 region has 14 residues. Germline V lookup: CDR1 MDHEN, CDR2 SYDVKM. Trimming took 4 bases from V and 0 from J; bases not matched to a gene: 3. CDR3 in DNA: TGTGCCAGCAGTTCCCGGACAGGCTCCTACGAGCAGTACTTC. Protein: CASSSRTGSYEQYF. Full variable domain (outside the CDR3, taken from reference TRBV28 and TRBJ2-7): DVKVTQSSRYLVKRTGEKVFLECVQDMDHENMFWYRQDPGLGLRLIYFSYDVKMKEKGDIPEGYSVSREKKERFSLILESASTNQTSMYLCASSSRTGSYEQYFGPGTRLTVT.

This clone was seen a few times. The genes are TRBV11-2 and TRBJ1-1; no reliable D call. The CDR3 has 13 amino acids. CDR1 SGHAT and CDR2 FQNNGV come from the germline V gene. The V end lost 1 base, the J end lost 4 bases, and 7 bases lay between the germline ends. CDR3 in amino acids: CASSLGRGTEAFF. The CDR3, as DNA: TGTGCCAGCAGCTTAGGTCGGGGCACTGAAGCTTTCTTT.

The chain links TRBV18 to TRBJ1-1, with a tentative D call TRBD1 (6 bases). Germline V lookup: CDR1 KGHSH, CDR2 LQKENI. The CDR3 length is 14 residues. Trimming removed 1 base at V and 1 base at J, with 7 bases between. Written as DNA, the CDR3 is TGTGCCAGCTCACCACGGACAGAGAACACTGAAGCTTTCTTT. It encodes CASSPRTENTEAFF. Combining the CDR3 with reference TRBV18 and TRBJ1-1 gives the whole variable domain NAGVMQNPRHLVRRRGQEARLRCSPMKGHSHVYWYRQLPEEGLKFMVYLQKENIIDESGMPKERFSAEFPKEGPSILRIQQVVRGDSAAYFCASSPRTENTEAFFGQGTRLTVV.

The chain joins TRBV18 to TRBJ1-2; 12 nucleotides align to TRBD1. The germline gives CDR1 KGHSH, CDR2 LQKENI. The CDR3 spans 18 residues. V shed 6 bases, J shed 7 bases, and the junction held 18 bases outside the gene matches. In DNA, the CDR3 is TGTGCCAGCTCCCTCTCCGGGACAGGGGGCTCTTCGGGGTTTGGCTACACCTTC. Protein: CASSLSGTGGSSGFGYTF.

The rearrangement joins TRBV11-2 to TRBJ1-1; TRBD1 agrees at 9 bases. The J segment lost 4 bases and the V segment lost 0 bases, leaving 18 bases of the junction unmatched. The CDR3 runs 20 residues. The germline V gene has CDR1 SGHAT and CDR2 FQNNGV. The CDR3 is CASSLDPLTDRGGVVTEAFF. The CDR3 nucleotides read TGTGCCAGCAGCTTAGACCCCTTAACGGACAGGGGTGGGGTAGTCACTGAAGCTTTCTTT.

The genes are TRBV19 and TRBJ1-1; D not certain. This CDR3 has 13 residues. Germline-derived CDR1 and CDR2 are LNHDA and SQIVND (reference sequence). V shed 2 bases and J shed 5 bases, with 9 bases lying between them. DNA for the CDR3: TGTGCCAGTAGTATATTGGGGAGAACTGAAGCTTTCTTT. Residues: CASSILGRTEAFF.

The chain employs TRBV27 and TRBJ1-2; D ambiguous. Per the germline V gene, CDR1 is MNHEY and CDR2 is SMNVEV (reference sequence). The CDR3 has 14 residues. V gave up 0 bases and J gave up 2 bases, with 7 bases separating them. CDR3 residues: CASSLSGANYGYTF. In DNA form, the CDR3 reads TGTGCCAGCAGTTTATCTGGAGCAAACTATGGCTACACCTTC.